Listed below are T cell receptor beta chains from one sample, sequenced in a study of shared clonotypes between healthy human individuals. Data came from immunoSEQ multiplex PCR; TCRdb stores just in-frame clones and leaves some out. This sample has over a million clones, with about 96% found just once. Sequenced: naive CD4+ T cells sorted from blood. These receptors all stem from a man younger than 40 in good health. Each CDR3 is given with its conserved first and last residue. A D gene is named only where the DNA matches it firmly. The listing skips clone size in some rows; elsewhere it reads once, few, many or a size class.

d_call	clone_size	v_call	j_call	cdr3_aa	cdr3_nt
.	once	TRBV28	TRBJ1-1	CASSRSDLHAGTEAFF	TGTGCCAGCAGCCGCTCGGACCTTCACGCGGGCACTGAAGCTTTCTTT
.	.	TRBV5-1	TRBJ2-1	CASSALVIGPFNEQFF	TGCGCCAGCAGCGCTCTAGTGATTGGACCCTTCAATGAGCAGTTCTTC
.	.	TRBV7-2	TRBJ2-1	CASSPPGTVYNEQFF	TGTGCCAGCAGCCCCCCCGGGACGGTGTACAATGAGCAGTTCTTC
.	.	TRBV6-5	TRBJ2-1	CASSSQFSSEREQFF	TGTGCCAGCAGTTCCCAATTCTCCTCGGAGAGGGAGCAGTTCTTC
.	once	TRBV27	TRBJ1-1	CASSLYGGDEAFF	TGTGCCAGCAGTTTATATGGGGGTGATGAAGCTTTCTTT
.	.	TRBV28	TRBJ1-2	CASSLKRLLQTDYGYTF	TGTGCCAGCAGTTTAAAACGGTTGTTACAGACGGACTATGGCTACACCTTC
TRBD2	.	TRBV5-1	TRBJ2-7	CASSLDPLGTSGSGEQYF	TGCGCCAGCAGCTTGGACCCCCTAGGGACTAGCGGGAGTGGGGAGCAGTACTTC
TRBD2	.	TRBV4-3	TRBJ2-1	CASSRLAEYNEQFF	TGCGCCAGCAGCCGCCTAGCGGAATACAATGAGCAGTTCTTC
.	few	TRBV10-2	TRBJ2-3	CASSVTFLGDTQYF	TGCGCCAGCAGTGTTACATTTCTTGGAGATACGCAGTATTTT
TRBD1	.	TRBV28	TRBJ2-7	CASSPEDRGSYEQYF	TGTGCCAGCAGCCCAGAGGACAGGGGATCCTACGAGCAGTACTTC
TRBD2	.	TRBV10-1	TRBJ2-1	CASSAGAGGLREQFF	TGCGCCAGCAGTGCTGGAGCGGGAGGGCTTAGGGAGCAGTTCTTC
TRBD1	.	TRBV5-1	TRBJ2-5	CASSFRDSRETQYF	TGCGCCAGCAGCTTCCGGGACAGCAGAGAGACCCAGTACTTC
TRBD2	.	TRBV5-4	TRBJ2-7	CASSSGTSGRSGFYEQYF	TGTGCCAGCAGCTCCGGGACTAGCGGGAGGAGTGGCTTTTACGAGCAGTACTTC
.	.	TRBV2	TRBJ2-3	CASWGGADTQYF	TGTGCCAGCTGGGGCGGGGCGGATACGCAGTATTTT
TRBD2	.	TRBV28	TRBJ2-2	CASSPGGSKRELFF	TGTGCCAGCAGCCCGGGAGGAAGCAAAAGGGAGCTGTTTTTT
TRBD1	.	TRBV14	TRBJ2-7	CASSQGTDYEQYF	TGTGCCAGCAGCCAGGGGACAGACTACGAGCAGTACTTC
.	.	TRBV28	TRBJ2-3	CASSSAGEAARTDTQYF	TGTGCCAGCAGTTCAGCCGGAGAGGCAGCCCGCACAGATACGCAGTATTTT
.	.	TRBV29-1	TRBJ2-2	CSVDNREVNTGELFF	TGCAGCGTTGATAACAGGGAGGTGAACACCGGGGAGCTGTTTTTT
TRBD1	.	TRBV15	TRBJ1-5	CATSIGQGKYQPQHF	TGTGCCACCAGCATAGGACAGGGAAAATATCAGCCCCAGCATTTT
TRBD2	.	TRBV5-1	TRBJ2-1	CASTNGTSGRNEQFF	TGCGCCAGCACTAACGGGACTAGCGGGAGGAATGAGCAGTTCTTC
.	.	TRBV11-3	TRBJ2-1	CASSSPEGRYNEQFF	TGTGCCAGCAGCTCCCCGGAGGGCCGCTACAATGAGCAGTTCTTC
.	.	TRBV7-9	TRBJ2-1	CASSLDEGSSYNEQFF	TGTGCCAGCAGCTTAGACGAGGGGAGCTCCTACAATGAGCAGTTCTTC
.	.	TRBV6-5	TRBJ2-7	CASSSGLGYEQYF	TGTGCCAGCAGTTCGGGATTGGGCTACGAGCAGTACTTC
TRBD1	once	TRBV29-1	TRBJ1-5	CSVGTGEYQPQHF	TGCAGCGTTGGGACAGGGGAATATCAGCCCCAGCATTTT
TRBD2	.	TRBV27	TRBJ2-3	CARRPSGRPHADTQYF	TGTGCCAGAAGGCCCAGCGGGAGGCCCCACGCAGATACGCAGTATTTT
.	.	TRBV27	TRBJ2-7	CASSLTFAGRHEQYF	TGTGCCAGCAGTTTAACGTTTGCAGGGAGACACGAGCAGTACTTC
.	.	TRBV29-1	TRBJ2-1	CSVRGRQPRDEQFF	TGCAGCGTTCGGGGAAGACAACCCAGGGATGAGCAGTTCTTC
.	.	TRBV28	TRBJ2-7	CASSFFGRSEQYF	TGTGCCAGCAGTTTTTTCGGCAGGTCCGAGCAGTACTTC
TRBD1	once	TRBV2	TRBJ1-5	CASSKTGGRDQPQHF	TGTGCCAGCAGCAAGACAGGGGGCAGGGATCAGCCCCAGCATTTT
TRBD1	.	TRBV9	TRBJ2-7	CASSVEGGTGAYEQYF	TGTGCCAGCAGCGTAGAAGGTGGGACAGGGGCCTACGAGCAGTACTTC
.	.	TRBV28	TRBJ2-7	CASSLPRANYEQYF	TGTGCCAGCAGTTTACCCAGGGCCAACTACGAGCAGTACTTC
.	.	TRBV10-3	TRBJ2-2	CAISETRGASTGELFF	TGTGCCATCAGTGAGACCCGGGGAGCCAGCACCGGGGAGCTGTTTTTT
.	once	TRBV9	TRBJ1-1	CASSPLGVNTEAFF	TGTGCCAGCAGTCCTTTGGGGGTGAACACTGAAGCTTTCTTT
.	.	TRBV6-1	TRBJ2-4	CASSRQLNIQYF	TGTGCCAGCTCTCGGCAGTTAAACATTCAGTACTTC
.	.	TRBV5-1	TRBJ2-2	CASSLAPNTGELFF	TGCGCCAGCAGCTTGGCTCCGAACACCGGGGAGCTGTTTTTT
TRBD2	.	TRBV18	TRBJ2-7	CASSPSFAGGLYEQYF	TGTGCCAGCTCACCGTCTTTTGCGGGAGGTCTCTACGAGCAGTACTTC
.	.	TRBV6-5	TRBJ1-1	CASSIQVQNTEAFF	TGTGCCAGCAGCATACAGGTCCAAAACACTGAAGCTTTCTTT
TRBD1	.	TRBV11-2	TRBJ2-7	CASSRGQGAVYEQYF	TGTGCCAGCAGCCGGGGACAGGGGGCCGTCTACGAGCAGTACTTC
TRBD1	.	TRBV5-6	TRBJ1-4	CASTSATGVEKLFF	TGTGCCAGCACTAGCGCGACAGGGGTGGAAAAACTGTTTTTT
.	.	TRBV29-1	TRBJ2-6	CSVSSGANVLTF	TGCAGCGTATCGTCTGGGGCCAACGTCCTGACTTTC
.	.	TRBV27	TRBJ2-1	CASSFLAVSSYNEQFF	TGTGCCAGCAGCTTCTTAGCGGTGAGCTCCTACAATGAGCAGTTCTTC
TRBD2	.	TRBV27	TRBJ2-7	CASSLSRLAGGYEQYF	TGTGCCAGCAGTTTATCGCGACTAGCGGGAGGGTACGAGCAGTACTTC
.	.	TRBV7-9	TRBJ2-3	CASSFSTDTQYF	TGTGCCAGCAGCTTCTCCACAGATACGCAGTATTTT
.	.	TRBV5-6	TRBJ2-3	CASSLVARGSTDTQYF	TGTGCCAGCAGCTTGGTGGCGCGGGGAAGCACAGATACGCAGTATTTT
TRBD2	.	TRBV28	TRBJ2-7	CASSLRLAGLRYEQYF	TGTGCCAGCAGTTTACGACTAGCGGGTCTACGCTACGAGCAGTACTTC
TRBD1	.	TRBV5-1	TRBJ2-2	CASSWASGTGSTGELFF	TGCGCCAGCAGCTGGGCGTCCGGGACAGGGAGCACCGGGGAGCTGTTTTTT
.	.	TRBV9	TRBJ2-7	CASSVAPGNYYEQYF	TGTGCCAGCAGCGTAGCTCCTGGCAACTACTACGAGCAGTACTTC
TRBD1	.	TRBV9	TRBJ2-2	CASSVAGGENTGELFF	TGTGCCAGCAGCGTAGCAGGGGGTGAGAACACCGGGGAGCTGTTTTTT
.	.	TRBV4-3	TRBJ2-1	CASSQQIYNEQFF	TGCGCCAGCAGCCAACAGATATACAATGAGCAGTTCTTC
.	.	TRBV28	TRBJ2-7	CASSFHPYEQYF	TGTGCCAGCAGTTTCCACCCTTACGAGCAGTACTTC
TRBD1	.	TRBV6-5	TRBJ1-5	CASSPQGGDQPQHF	TGTGCCAGCAGTCCGCAGGGGGGCGATCAGCCCCAGCATTTT